One sample yielded the 7 T cell receptor beta chains listed below, sequenced in a study of T cell responses to AZD1222 COVID-19 vaccine. Measured with immunoSEQ multiplex PCR; TCRdb has only the in-frame clones, and not every one. The table has approximately 100,000 clones, roughly 87% seen once. The sample was peripheral blood, taken on day 0 of AZD1222 vaccination. The receptors stem from an adult in good health.

The V call is TRBV28, the J call TRBJ2-1, with 8 bases aligning to TRBD2. V lost 3 bases and J lost 4; bases outside the gene matches: 11. The CDR3 runs to 17 residues. Germline CDR1 is MDHEN and CDR2 is SYDVKM. CDR3 amino acids: CASSFSSREGGYNEQFF. The CDR3 DNA reads as TGTGCCAGCAGTTTCAGTTCCCGGGAGGGCGGGTACAATGAGCAGTTCTTC. Combining the CDR3 with reference TRBV28 and TRBJ2-1 gives the whole variable domain DVKVTQSSRYLVKRTGEKVFLECVQDMDHENMFWYRQDPGLGLRLIYFSYDVKMKEKGDIPEGYSVSREKKERFSLILESASTNQTSMYLCASSFSSREGGYNEQFFGPGTRLTVL.

J is TRBJ2-5 and V is TRBV19; TRBD2 matches at 13 bases. The V gene end was trimmed by 4 bases and the J gene end by 2 bases; junction bases not matched to a gene: 4. The CDR3 covers 16 residues. Germline CDR1 LNHDA, CDR2 SQIVND (reference sequence). CDR3 coding DNA: TGTGCCAGTAGTACTTTACTAGCGGGGGGGCAAGAGACCCAGTACTTC. This gives the protein CASSTLLAGGQETQYF.

J is TRBJ1-2 and V is TRBV4-3; D might be TRBD1 (6 bases). The CDR3 runs to 14 residues. The germline CDR1 and CDR2 sequences are LGHNA and YSLEER. V lost 0 bases, J lost 14 bases, and 19 bases lay in between. CDR3 in DNA: TGCGCCAGCAGCCAAGATGTCGGGGGGCGGAAGTCGACCTTC. Translating gives CASSQDVGGRKSTF.

V is TRBV3-1 (or the pseudogene TRBV3-2) and J is TRBJ1-3, with unresolved D. The CDR3 has 14 residues. Trimming removed 0 bases at V and 6 bases at J, with 9 bases between. In germline, CDR1 is LGHDT, CDR2 YNNKEL (reference sequence). This CDR3 reads CASSQDPGENTIYF. DNA of the CDR3: TGTGCCAGCAGCCAAGATCCTGGGGAAAACACCATATATTTT.

The chain is built from TRBV3-1 (or the pseudogene TRBV3-2) and TRBJ2-3; D is unclear. V lost 6 bases and J 3 bases, leaving 10 bases between the germline ends. CDR3 length: 13 amino acids. Germline lookup yields CDR1 LGHDT and CDR2 YNNKEL (reference sequence). For the CDR3, the DNA is TGTGCCAGCAGTTCTACGGGTACAGATACGCAGTATTTT. Protein product: CASSSTGTDTQYF.

The chain has TRBV29-1 and TRBJ1-6; no firm D call. Germline V gene sequence: CDR1 SQVTM, CDR2 ANQGSEA. The CDR3 runs 16 residues. Trimming shortened V by 6 bases and J by 5 bases, and 20 bases separated the two germline ends. The CDR3 spells CSVDEGRAANNSPLHF. CDR3 sequence (DNA): TGCAGCGTCGACGAAGGGCGAGCAGCGAATAATTCACCCCTCCACTTT.

The chain recombines TRBV7-3 with TRBJ2-2, with TRBD2 as a possible D gene (5 bases). V was clipped by 1 base and J by 6 bases, with 15 bases between them. The V gene's germline CDR1 is SGHTA and CDR2 FQGTGA. The CDR3 runs 16 residues. The DNA for the CDR3 is TGTGCCAGCAGCTTAATCCCCGCGGGCTTATCCGGGGAGCTGTTTTTT. This sequence encodes CASSLIPAGLSGELFF.